Here is one T cell receptor beta chain with its context. Its antigen is unknown. This sample was taken from a study of shared clonotypes between healthy human individuals. Original analysis: Filtering differed since immunoSEQ provided only junctions, with no quality scores. Produced via immunoSEQ multiplex PCR; TCRdb's table is partial and in-frame only. The DNA gave D and trimming, while V, J and clone size come from that table. The sample shows roughly 1,800,000 clones, roughly 94% of them seen only once. The study, taken as a whole, reports: Having only a few donors restricted how much genetic and exposure-history diversity was captured. The study sampled only blood, and tissue repertoires likely differ.

Naive CD8 cells were CD45RO-negative, positively selected for CCR7, excluding terminally differentiated effector memory CD45RA+ cells. Donors comprised healthy HIV-negative adults lacking recent acute infections or vaccinations. Trimming at V came to 4 bases and at J to 5 bases, leaving 10 bases not matched to a gene. This CDR3 is 15 amino acids long. CDR1 and CDR2 from the germline V gene are SGHVS and FQNEAQ. This chain links TRBV7-8 with TRBJ2-5; 7 bases line up with TRBD1. Material: naive CD8+ T cells sorted from blood. This TCR came from a man aged 18 to 29 in good health. The CDR3 is CASSWGVSDRETQYF. CDR3 nucleotides: TGTGCCAGCAGCTGGGGAGTTTCGGACAGGGAGACCCAGTACTTC.